This TCR beta chain was captured by sequencing in a study of blood T cells in healthy people across ages. Points from the study as a whole: Among long-lived donors, naive CD4+ cells were more numerous and diversity higher than in aged donors.

In its sample, this clonotype was seen a few times. Its specificity is not known. V lost 0 bases, J lost 4 bases, and 12 bases lay in between. This CDR3 has 15 residues. In germline, CDR1 is LGHDT, CDR2 YNNKEL (reference sequence). The use of a sample-barcoded 5' primer and a J-beta primer mix characterized a second PCR of roughly 7 to 11 cycles. From the 5' RACE reads, TCRdb called clonotypes with MiXCR, one entry per CDR3 protein. The sample consists of about 640,000 distinct CDR3 sequences, under 65% of them appearing once. This receptor was taken from a man between 60 and 70 years old in good health. Source material: blood. This sequence joins TRBV3-1 and TRBJ1-2, with a possible D match to TRBD1 (5 bases). Here the CDR3 reads CASSQDLGRGYGYTF. The CDR3 DNA reads TGTGCCAGCAGCCAAGATCTCGGGAGGGGCTATGGCTACACCTTC.